This T cell receptor beta chain was sequenced during a study of shared clonotypes between healthy human individuals. To note about this clone: Its specificity is not known.

CD45RO-negative CD8 cells positively selected for CCR7 made up the naive population, which excluded terminally differentiated effector memory CD45RA+ cells. Study observations and caveats: Limited genetic and exposure-history diversity came from having few donors.

Assay execution took place at the deep level. DNA at roughly 0.2 ug, 30,000 or so T cell genomes, went into sorted-subset replicate PCRs. Under the authors' procedure: Junction-only sequences produced by ImmunoSEQ had no quality scores, so filtering differed. The repertoire was sequenced with immunoSEQ multiplex PCR; TCRdb's copy has only in-frame clones and lacks some. V and J calls and clone size are copied from that table; D and trimming were computed from the DNA. The sample carries hundreds of thousands of clones, approximately 96% recorded once. The CDR3 length is 18 residues. The V gene lost 4 bases and the J gene lost 1 base, with 23 bases spanning the gap. From germline, CDR1 is PRHDT and CDR2 FYEKMQ (reference sequence).

This receptor was identified in a woman aged 25-40 years in good health. The chain employs TRBV13 and TRBJ2-7, with a possible D match to TRBD2 (5 bases). Specimen: naive CD8+ T cells sorted from blood. This CDR3 reads CASSSTFTPVGESYEQYF. Here the CDR3 DNA reads TGTGCCAGCAGCTCAACCTTTACTCCCGTCGGGGAATCCTACGAGCAGTACTTC.